The clone carrying this TCR beta chain was detected only a few times. Germline CDR1 and CDR2: ENHRY and SYGVKD. The V gene end was trimmed by 6 bases and the J gene end by 0 bases; junction bases not matched to a gene: 6. The CDR3 is 17 amino acids. This sample stems from a study of human T cells and chemical hapten exposure. Time point indicated: patch test 2, 6 weeks after DPC sensitization. Treatment described: therapeutic diphenylcyclopropenone sensitization with weekly scalp DPC. Via MiXCR, TCRdb re-called the RACE reads, giving one row per CDR3 protein. The table records about 110,000 distinct CDR3 sequences, about a tenth of them present only once.

The genes are TRBV10-3 and TRBJ2-4, with TRBD1 matching over 12 bases. The source of this sequence is a woman aged 40 to 49 with alopecia areata. Some clones in this sample may be carry-over from other donors' samples. Sample: whole blood, taken in connection with sensitization to the hapten diphenylcyclopropenone (DPC). The CDR3 loop is CAIRGDRGPGAKNIQYF. The DNA for the CDR3 is TGTGCCATCAGGGGGGACAGGGGGCCTGGAGCCAAAAACATTCAGTACTTC.